One T cell receptor (beta chain) is described in this entry. Its antigen is still unknown. This sample was taken from a study of T cell responses to AZD1222 COVID-19 vaccine. Trimming took 6 bases from V and 2 from J; bases not matched to a gene: 2. Germline assignment: CDR1 LNHDA and CDR2 SQIVND (reference sequence). The CDR3 has 15 residues. Generated by immunoSEQ multiplex PCR, the TCRdb table keeps only in-frame clones and is missing some. The sample records approximately 180,000 clones, approximately 95% being singletons. Study-level points and caveats: Reportedly, close to half of spike-specific TCRs are directed against unmutated variant regions. Without day 14 samples, only post-peak T cell repertoires were studied. The donors showed a predominance of white British ancestry and of females, with possible underestimation of clonal diversity.

This clonotype was obtained from an adult who received the MenACWY meningococcal vaccine as a control. The starting material was peripheral blood, obtained 28 days after the second dose of the MenACWY control vaccine. The V gene is TRBV19, the J gene TRBJ2-6; 9 bases fit TRBD1. The CDR3 is CASRTGGAGANVLTF. In nucleotides, the CDR3 is TGTGCCAGTAGGACAGGGGGGGCTGGGGCCAACGTCCTGACTTTC. The whole variable domain, remainder taken from reference TRBV19 and TRBJ2-6, is DGGITQSPKYLFRKEGQNVTLSCEQNLNHDAMYWYRQDPGQGLRLIYYSQIVNDFQKGDIAEGYSVSREKKESFPLTVTSAQKNPTAFYLCASRTGGAGANVLTFGAGSRLTVL.